Shown below are 26 T cell receptor beta chains from a single sample sequenced in a study of shared clonotypes between healthy human individuals. Profiling relied on immunoSEQ multiplex PCR, and the TCRdb table lists in-frame clones only, not all of them. This sample yields about 2 million clones, of which 95% are seen a single time; 0.13% belongs to the top ten. Sequencing input: naive CD4+ T cells sorted from blood. This sample's subset: CD45RA+ positively selected. The receptors derive from a man between 18 and 35 years old in good health.

This chain uses TRBV27 with TRBJ1-2, with D possibly being TRBD1 (6 bases). The CDR3 runs 15 residues. Between the trimmed V and J ends, which lost 5 bases and 3 bases, there was a span of 16 bases. Germline CDR1 reads MNHEY; CDR2 reads SMNVEV (reference sequence). DNA of the CDR3: TGTGCCAGCAGTCCCGGGGGCAGGGCGGACTATGGCTACACCTTC. This encodes CASSPGGRADYGYTF.

This chain joins TRBV27 and TRBJ2-6; TRBD1 agrees at 9 bases. The germline V gene has CDR1 MNHEY and CDR2 SMNVEV (reference sequence). The CDR3 loop spans 15 amino acids. The trim removed 9 bases at V and 2 bases at J, leaving 5 bases unmatched. This CDR3 reads CASAGTGTGANVLTF. The CDR3, as DNA: TGTGCCAGTGCCGGGACAGGGACTGGGGCCAACGTCCTGACTTTC.

The chain uses TRBV21-1 and TRBJ1-1. TRBV21-1 is a listed pseudogene. This CDR3 comprises 13 residues. DNA of the CDR3: TGTGCCATGCAGCCTTTCATGAACACTGAAGCTTTCTTT. It is translated as CAMQPFMNTEAFF.

V usage is TRBV7-2 and J usage is TRBJ2-5, with no clear D. Germline V lookup: CDR1 SGHTA, CDR2 FQGNSA. V dropped 2 bases and J dropped 0 bases, with 10 bases sitting between them. The CDR3 loop spans 15 amino acids. CDR3 DNA sequence: TGTGCCAGCAGCTTACCGACGGTGTACCAAGAGACCCAGTACTTC. Its protein is CASSLPTVYQETQYF. The whole variable domain, remainder taken from reference TRBV7-2 and TRBJ2-5, is GAGVSQSPSNKVTEKGKDVELRCDPISGHTALYWYRQSLGQGLEFLIYFQGNSAPDKSGLPSDRFSAERTGGSVSTLTIQRTQQEDSAVYLCASSLPTVYQETQYFGPGTRLLVL.

The rearrangement joins TRBV28 to TRBJ1-2; D not resolved. The germline V and J ends were trimmed by 2 bases and 4 bases, with 11 bases remaining between them. From germline, CDR1 is MDHEN and CDR2 SYDVKM. This CDR3 contains 14 residues. CDR3 coding DNA: TGTGCCAGCAGTTTACCGAACCCCTTCTATGGCTACACCTTC. Translating gives CASSLPNPFYGYTF.

In this sample, this clone turned up once. V is TRBV7-3 and J is TRBJ2-7, with D perhaps matching TRBD2 (5 bases). The CDR3 totals 13 residues. Looked up from germline, CDR1 is SGHTA and CDR2 is FQGTGA. Trimming shortened V by 0 bases and J by 7 bases, and 10 bases separated the two germline ends. This CDR3 reads CASSLTDGVEQYF. The CDR3 DNA follows: TGTGCCAGCAGCTTAACGGACGGGGTGGAGCAGTACTTC.

Here the CDR3 DNA reads TGTGCCAGCAGCGCGACGCTAGCGGGAGGGCCAGATACGCAGTATTTT. Residues: CASSATLAGGPDTQYF. The rearrangement uses TRBV7-2 and TRBJ2-3, with TRBD2 matching 12 bases. This CDR3 has 16 amino acids. After removal of 5 bases from V and 4 bases from J, the junction contained 7 bases not matched to a gene. Germline-derived CDR1 and CDR2 are SGHTA and FQGNSA.

Of note for this clone: This CDR3 is also generated by other DNA sequences in the sample. V gene TRBV18 combines with J gene TRBJ2-7; D may correspond to TRBD1 or TRBD2 (6 bases each). The CDR3 contains 14 residues. Per germline, CDR1 KGHSH and CDR2 LQKENI. Trimming left V 3 bases short and J 4 bases short, with 13 bases between. CDR3 in DNA: TGTGCCAGCTCACCGGAGCAGGGGACTTACGAGCAGTACTTC. Its protein product is CASSPEQGTYEQYF.

V is TRBV5-1 and J is TRBJ2-5; 8 bases line up with TRBD1. The CDR3 consists of 17 residues. Germline-derived CDR1 and CDR2 are SGHRS and YFSETQ. V gave up 3 bases and J gave up 6 bases; unmatched junction bases: 16. The CDR3, as DNA: TGCGCCAGCAGCTCAACCGGGACAGGCACAGGAGGGAAGACCCAGTACTTC. Its translation is CASSSTGTGTGGKTQYF.

This sequence joins TRBV6-5 and TRBJ2-1; perhaps TRBD1 as D (5 bases). This CDR3 contains 14 residues. V dropped 2 bases and J dropped 3 bases, with 8 bases sitting between them. Germline V gives CDR1 MNHEY, CDR2 SVGAGI. CDR3 DNA sequence: TGTGCCAGCAGTTACGGGGCTAACTACAATGAGCAGTTCTTC. It is translated as CASSYGANYNEQFF.

This clone was seen once. V gene TRBV5-1 combines with J gene TRBJ2-7, with unresolved D. The V end was cut by 4 bases, the J end by 3 bases, with 11 bases between. In germline, CDR1 is SGHRS, CDR2 YFSETQ. The CDR3 runs to 13 residues. The CDR3 region has the DNA TGCGCCAGCAGCGCCCTCAGCCTCTACGAGCAGTACTTC. This sequence encodes CASSALSLYEQYF.

The chain employs TRBV7-8 and TRBJ2-2; D gene unclear. The germline V gene has CDR1 SGHVS and CDR2 FQNEAQ. The CDR3 sequence is 19 residues long. With 2 bases removed from V and 5 bases from J, the gap between germline ends came to 24 bases. This CDR3 is CASSLTPVSESSRTGELFF. The CDR3 region has the DNA TGTGCCAGCAGCTTAACGCCGGTCAGTGAGTCCTCGAGGACCGGGGAGCTGTTTTTT.

V and J are TRBV6-5 and TRBJ2-7; TRBD2 agrees at 11 bases. The CDR3 runs 15 residues. The J segment lost 0 bases and the V segment lost 5 bases, leaving 3 bases of the junction unmatched. CDR1 MNHEY and CDR2 SVGAGI come from the germline V gene. CDR3 region: CASSKLAGVSYEQYF. In nucleotides, the CDR3 is TGTGCCAGCAGTAAACTAGCGGGAGTCTCCTACGAGCAGTACTTC.

Comment on this clone: The sample has other DNA sequences that encode this CDR3 too. This chain connects TRBV29-1 to TRBJ2-2, with D hard to call. The V gene lost 6 bases and the J gene lost 3 bases, with 5 bases spanning the gap. Germline loops: CDR1 SQVTM, CDR2 ANQGSEA. This CDR3 comprises 11 residues. This CDR3 is CSVGYTGELFF. DNA of the CDR3: TGCAGCGTCGGATACACCGGGGAGCTGTTTTTT.

The chain couples TRBV2 to TRBJ2-2; D may be TRBD2 (5 bases). Trimming stripped 6 bases from V and 4 bases from J, with 12 bases between. CDR1 and CDR2 (germline): SNHLY, FYNNEI. The CDR3 covers 14 residues. CDR3 nucleotide sequence: TGTGCCAGCAGAAGCAGAGGGTCCACCGGGGAGCTGTTTTTT. This codes for CASRSRGSTGELFF.

This chain uses TRBV7-9 with TRBJ2-7; maybe TRBD1 (6 bases). The V gene's germline CDR1 is SEHNR and CDR2 FQNEAQ (reference sequence). Trimming left V 3 bases short and J 1 base short, with 13 bases between. The CDR3 is 15 residues long. This CDR3 is CASSFGWGPSYEQYF. The CDR3, as DNA: TGTGCCAGCAGCTTCGGATGGGGGCCATCCTACGAGCAGTACTTC.

The chain couples TRBV7-3 to TRBJ2-1; 7 nucleotides agree with TRBD2. Germline CDR1 SGHTA, CDR2 FQGTGA. The CDR3 length is 14 residues. Trimming removed 3 bases from V and 9 bases from J; junction bases left unmatched: 8. The chain's CDR3 is CASSLGISSGEQFF. The CDR3 DNA reads TGTGCCAGCAGCTTGGGGATCTCTAGCGGTGAGCAGTTCTTC.

For the CDR3, the DNA is TGCGCCAGCAGCCCCTCTCCTAGTCAGAATACGCAGTATTTT. Translated: CASSPSPSQNTQYF. V gene TRBV5-1 combines with J gene TRBJ2-3; D not resolved. The CDR3 runs 14 residues. Trimming removed 4 bases from V and 7 bases from J, with 16 bases in between. Germline values: CDR1 SGHRS, CDR2 YFSETQ.

With respect to this clone: This CDR3 is also generated by other DNA sequences in the sample. V usage is TRBV5-1 and J usage is TRBJ2-5, with TRBD2 matching over 12 bases. Looked up from germline, CDR1 is SGHRS and CDR2 is YFSETQ. The CDR3 consists of 16 residues. V dropped 4 bases and J dropped 1; count of bases not matched to a gene: 5. DNA of the CDR3: TGCGCCAGCAGCAGAACTAGCGGGGGGCTCCAAGAGACCCAGTACTTC. Translated: CASSRTSGGLQETQYF.

The gene calls are TRBV5-4 and TRBJ2-2; D gene ambiguous. The germline V and J ends were trimmed by 0 bases and 0 bases, with 6 bases remaining between them. There are 15 residues in the CDR3. The germline V gene has CDR1 SGHNT and CDR2 YYREEE (reference sequence). Here the CDR3 DNA reads TGTGCCAGCAGCTTGGAATCTACGAACACCGGGGAGCTGTTTTTT. Residues: CASSLESTNTGELFF.

The chain couples TRBV14 to TRBJ1-6; D is ambiguous. Per the germline V gene, CDR1 is SGHDN and CDR2 is FVKESK. The CDR3 totals 15 residues. V was shortened by 1 base and J by 10 bases, with 14 bases between the two germline ends. Written as DNA, the CDR3 is TGTGCCAGCAGCCAAGGGGCAGGACCATTATCACCCCTCCACTTT. It codes for CASSQGAGPLSPLHF. The complete variable domain, with remaining parts taken from reference TRBV14 and TRBJ1-6, reads EAGVTQFPSHSVIEKGQTVTLRCDPISGHDNLYWYRRVMGKEIKFLLHFVKESKQDESGMPNNRFLAERTGGTYSTLKVQPAELEDSGVYFCASSQGAGPLSPLHFGNGTRLTVT.

This chain connects TRBV6-1 to TRBJ2-4; a possible D gene is TRBD2 (6 bases). In germline, CDR1 is MNHNS, CDR2 SASEGT. With 1 base removed from V and 7 bases from J, the gap between germline ends came to 17 bases. The CDR3 is 16 amino acids. The chain's CDR3 is CASSEGGALGQNIQYF. The CDR3 DNA follows: TGTGCCAGCAGTGAAGGCGGGGCCCTGGGTCAGAACATTCAGTACTTC.

The chain carries TRBV5-4 and TRBJ1-1; D gene unclear. Trimming removed 4 bases at V and 8 bases at J, with 21 bases between. The CDR3 covers 15 residues. Germline assignment: CDR1 SGHNT and CDR2 YYREEE (reference sequence). Written as DNA, the CDR3 is TGTGCCAGCAGCACGGGTGGCATCGATGTATCGGAAGCTTTCTTT. Protein sequence: CASSTGGIDVSEAFF.

This clone turned up a few times. The J gene is TRBJ1-5, the V gene TRBV19; 10 bases are shared with TRBD1. The CDR3 extends over 16 amino acids. The V gene end was trimmed by 6 bases and the J gene end by 2 bases; junction bases not matched to a gene: 7. The V gene's germline CDR1 is LNHDA and CDR2 SQIVND (reference sequence). The CDR3 here is CASSATGGVGNQPQHF. CDR3 sequence (DNA): TGTGCCAGTAGCGCGACAGGGGGCGTAGGCAATCAGCCCCAGCATTTT. Filled out from reference TRBV19 and TRBJ1-5, the complete variable domain reads DGGITQSPKYLFRKEGQNVTLSCEQNLNHDAMYWYRQDPGQGLRLIYYSQIVNDFQKGDIAEGYSVSREKKESFPLTVTSAQKNPTAFYLCASSATGGVGNQPQHFGDGTRLSIL.

V is TRBV28 and J is TRBJ1-2, with 7 bases fitting TRBD1. Germline assignment: CDR1 MDHEN and CDR2 SYDVKM. The CDR3 totals 14 residues. V dropped 6 bases and J dropped 7; count of bases not matched to a gene: 11. Here the CDR3 DNA reads TGTGCCAGCAGGCTATATACAGGGGTGTCTGGCTACACCTTC. Protein: CASRLYTGVSGYTF.

This clone was seen just once. The rearrangement links TRBV20-1 to TRBJ1-1, with D maybe TRBD1 (6 bases). V lost 4 bases, J lost 6 bases, and 9 bases lay in between. Germline V gene data show CDR1 as DFQATT and CDR2 as SNEGSKA (reference sequence). The CDR3 runs to 11 residues. The CDR3 spells CSATRTAEAFF. DNA of the CDR3: TGCAGTGCTACAAGGACAGCTGAAGCTTTCTTT.